A single sample gave rise to the 18 T cell receptor beta chains below, sequenced in a study of regulatory T cells in long-lasting Graves disease listed by TCRdb under 2021. Sample time point, as interpreted from the label and publication: newly diagnosed GD, antithyroid drugs for less than 3 months. RNA was extracted from PBMCs in TRIzol for both TCR sequencing and RNA sequencing. Library construction relied on multiplex PCR. The instrument was an Illumina HiSeq 4000. To build TCR beta libraries, CDR3 regions were amplified by Arm-PCR using iRepertoire HTBI primers. TCRdb reworked the public reads: Q25 trimming with fastp, MiXCR clone assembly, productive beta chains retained. Rows are combined by CDR3 protein, so each entry shows the most common genes and DNA. A total of roughly 420,000 distinct CDR3 sequences appear in this sample, roughly 17% of them only once. Roughly 23% of the sample lies in the top ten.

These data were also reused for a study on T cells in Graves' hyperthyroidism and ophthalmopathy.

Here the sequenced sample was peripheral blood mononuclear cells (PBMCs), taken at new diagnosis, from a patient treated with antithyroid drugs. Receptor source: a woman between 18 and 30 years old with Graves disease. Donor details come from another sample of the same person, matched by shared clones.

In this sample, this clonotype turned up many times. The rearrangement joins TRBV15 to TRBJ1-5; TRBD1 matches 7 bases. The germline V gene has CDR1 LNHNV and CDR2 YYDKDF (reference sequence). Trimming took 1 base from V and 0 from J; bases not matched to a gene: 3. This CDR3 has 16 amino acids. CDR3 DNA sequence: TGTGCCACCAGCAGAGTTTCAGGGGGTAGCAATCAGCCCCAGCATTTT. It is translated as CATSRVSGGSNQPQHF.

In its sample, this clonotype was seen a few times. The chain links TRBV20-1 to TRBJ1-1, with unresolved D. Germline-derived CDR1 and CDR2 are DFQATT and SNEGSKA (reference sequence). Trimming cost V 6 bases and J 6 bases, with 17 bases left between them. The CDR3 contains 13 residues. The CDR3 nucleotides read TGCAGTGCGCCCCCCGAATCGGCCCCTGAAGCTTTCTTT. As protein: CSAPPESAPEAFF.

This clonotype was seen at least ten times. The chain is built from TRBV13 and TRBJ2-3; D gene ambiguous. Germline lookup yields CDR1 PRHDT and CDR2 FYEKMQ (reference sequence). Between the trimmed V and J ends, which lost 5 bases and 0 bases, there was a span of 15 bases. The CDR3 is 16 residues long. CDR3 nucleotides: TGTGCCAGCAGCCCCCAACCCCGCATAAGCACAGATACGCAGTATTTT. This sequence encodes CASSPQPRISTDTQYF.

This clonotype has only a few counts. The chain recombines TRBV13 with TRBJ2-5, with D tentatively TRBD1 (6 bases). Germline V gene sequence: CDR1 PRHDT, CDR2 FYEKMQ (reference sequence). The CDR3 is 14 amino acids. V lost 6 bases to trimming and J lost 5 bases, with 16 bases between them. CDR3 sequence (DNA): TGTGCCAGCAGTCCATCACAGGGTGGGGAGACCCAGTACTTC. Translating gives CASSPSQGGETQYF.

The chain has TRBV20-1 and TRBJ2-7; tentatively, D is TRBD2 (5 bases). Germline CDR1 and CDR2: DFQATT and SNEGSKA (reference sequence). The CDR3 runs 13 residues. V was trimmed by 0 bases and J by 2 bases, leaving 8 bases between them. The CDR3 coding sequence is TGCAGTGCTAGAGATACTAGTACCTACGAGCAGTACTTC. It is translated as CSARDTSTYEQYF.

The chain carries TRBV6-1 and TRBJ2-4; a weak D match, TRBD2 (5 bases). The CDR3 length is 12 residues. The germline V gene has CDR1 MNHNS and CDR2 SASEGT. Trimming took 7 bases from V and 6 from J, leaving 10 bases between them. The CDR3: CASTTMGNIQYF. The CDR3 nucleotides are TGTGCCAGCACGACTATGGGAAACATTCAGTACTTC.

This chain uses TRBV4-3 with TRBJ2-2; D is uncertain. The V end was cut by 4 bases, the J end by 5 bases, with 17 bases between. Per the germline V gene, CDR1 is LGHNA and CDR2 is YSLEER. The CDR3 is made up of 16 amino acids. The chain's CDR3 is CASSLEAWIRTGELFF. DNA for the CDR3: TGCGCCAGCAGCCTGGAAGCCTGGATCAGAACCGGGGAGCTGTTTTTT.

This clonotype was seen a handful of times. The rearrangement joins TRBV6-1 to TRBJ1-5, with D possibly matching TRBD1 (6 bases). Trimming cost V 3 bases and J 5 bases, with 11 bases left between them. In germline, CDR1 is MNHNS, CDR2 SASEGT. This CDR3 has 14 residues. DNA of the CDR3: TGTGCCAGCAGTGATCTGGGGGCACATCAGCCCCAGCATTTT. Translation: CASSDLGAHQPQHF.

This clonotype was recorded a few times. V usage is TRBV6-2 or TRBV6-3 and J usage is TRBJ2-6; D gene uncertain. The CDR3 has 14 amino acids. V was trimmed by 5 bases and J by 0 bases, leaving 5 bases between them. CDR1 is MNHEY and CDR2 is SVGEGT in the germline V gene. Written as DNA, the CDR3 is TGTGCCAGCAGTGCACCCTCTGGGGCCAACGTCCTGACTTTC. It encodes CASSAPSGANVLTF.

This clonotype was detected many times. The rearrangement joins TRBV20-1 to TRBJ2-1; D gene uncertain. Germline values: CDR1 DFQATT, CDR2 SNEGSKA (reference sequence). V lost 0 bases to trimming and J lost 3 bases, with 9 bases between them. This CDR3 is built from 14 residues. The DNA of the CDR3 is TGCAGTGCTAGAGAAGGGCCAGTCTACAATGAGCAGTTCTTC. The encoded protein is CSAREGPVYNEQFF.

This clonotype has just a few counts. The V gene is TRBV7-2, the J gene TRBJ2-7; tentative D call: TRBD1 (6 bases). CDR1 and CDR2 (germline): SGHTA, FQGNSA. Between the trimmed V and J ends, which lost 7 bases and 4 bases, there was a span of 23 bases. This CDR3 contains 16 residues. In DNA, the CDR3 is TGTGCCAGCACAATCCTGGGGGCGCCCCGTCCTTACGAGCAGTACTTC. Residues: CASTILGAPRPYEQYF.

J is TRBJ1-3 and V is TRBV7-2; D is uncertain. Germline V gene sequence: CDR1 SGHTA, CDR2 FQGNSA. The germline V and J ends were trimmed by 3 bases and 0 bases, with 12 bases remaining between them. There are 16 residues in the CDR3. In DNA, the CDR3 is TGTGCCAGCAGCTTCTTTGCCGGCCGCTCTGGAAACACCATATATTTT. Its translation is CASSFFAGRSGNTIYF.

This clonotype was found many times. V and J are TRBV5-8 and TRBJ2-1, with TRBD2 matching 16 bases. Germline CDR1 and CDR2: SGHTS and YDEGEE. The CDR3 extends over 17 amino acids. Losses at the gene ends were 0 bases for V and 8 bases for J; bases not matched to a gene: 5. This chain's CDR3 is CASSLGGTSGRAHEQFF. Written as DNA, the CDR3 is TGTGCCAGCAGCTTGGGGGGGACTAGCGGGAGGGCGCATGAGCAGTTCTTC.

V is TRBV30 and J is TRBJ1-6; D may be TRBD1 (6 bases). The CDR3 contains 13 residues. Trimming left V 3 bases short and J 7 bases short, with 10 bases between. Germline V gene data show CDR1 as GTSNPN and CDR2 as SVGIG (reference sequence). CDR3 nucleotides: TGTGCCTGGAGGGGACATCGGAATTCACCCCTCCACTTT. Translation gives CAWRGHRNSPLHF.

This clonotype was counted a few times. This rearrangement joins TRBV29-1 to TRBJ2-7; D is possibly TRBD1 (6 bases). V dropped 6 bases and J dropped 3 bases, with 12 bases sitting between them. Looked up from germline, CDR1 is SQVTM and CDR2 is ANQGSEA. The CDR3 contains 12 residues. The DNA of the CDR3 is TGCAGCGTGGGGACATTTAACTACGAGCAGTACTTC. Encoded protein: CSVGTFNYEQYF.

Many counts were recorded for this clonotype. Because the CDR3 is missing its conserved closing phenylalanine or tryptophan, this is likely a read error. The DNA is omitted, as the CDR3 cannot be located on it reliably, and the CDR3 follows TCRdb's listing. The chain links TRBV2 to TRBJ2-1; the tabulated D call, TRBD1, remains unverified against the DNA. Germline CDR1 and CDR2: SNHLY and FYNNEI. The CDR3 extends over 11 residues, inclusive of both ends. The CDR3 is CASSPRTGLRI.

A few counts support this clonotype. The DNA of the CDR3 is TGTGCCAGCAGCTTCACCCCTAGGACCAGGGTTCCAAGTGGCTACACCTTC. Translating gives CASSFTPRTRVPSGYTF. The rearrangement joins TRBV5-6 to TRBJ1-2, with D perhaps TRBD1 (5 bases). V gave up 2 bases and J gave up 7 bases, with 24 bases separating them. The CDR3 consists of 17 residues. CDR1 is SGHDT and CDR2 is YYEEEE in the germline V gene.

This clonotype was found many times. The chain recombines TRBV12-3 or TRBV12-4 with TRBJ2-1; 10 bases match TRBD2. The CDR3 spans 15 residues. The V segment lost 6 bases and the J segment 3 bases; nucleotides outside the gene matches: 5. This CDR3 reads CASSPLAGVYNEQFF. In nucleotides, the CDR3 is TGTGCCAGCAGCCCCCTAGCGGGAGTCTACAATGAGCAGTTCTTC.